This T cell receptor beta chain stems from a study of blood T cell repertoires in COVID-19. Study-wide context: The samples span acute and convalescent COVID-19 from the United States, Italy and Spain.

V shed 5 bases and J shed 0 bases, with 19 bases lying between them. Germline CDR1 and CDR2: SGHAT and FQNNGV. The CDR3 has 17 residues. TCRdb's table, derived via immunoSEQ multiplex PCR, lists solely in-frame clones and lacks some. This table has hundreds of thousands of clones, 80% to 90% appearing once. The chain has TRBV11-2 and TRBJ1-1; no firm D call. The clonotype comes from a woman aged 60-70 years who had recovered from COVID-19. Specimen: PBMCs or T cells enriched from blood (not recorded which). This CDR3 reads CASSKRGSASMNTEAFF. CDR3 coding DNA: TGTGCCAGCAGCAAACGAGGGTCAGCCTCTATGAACACTGAAGCTTTCTTT.